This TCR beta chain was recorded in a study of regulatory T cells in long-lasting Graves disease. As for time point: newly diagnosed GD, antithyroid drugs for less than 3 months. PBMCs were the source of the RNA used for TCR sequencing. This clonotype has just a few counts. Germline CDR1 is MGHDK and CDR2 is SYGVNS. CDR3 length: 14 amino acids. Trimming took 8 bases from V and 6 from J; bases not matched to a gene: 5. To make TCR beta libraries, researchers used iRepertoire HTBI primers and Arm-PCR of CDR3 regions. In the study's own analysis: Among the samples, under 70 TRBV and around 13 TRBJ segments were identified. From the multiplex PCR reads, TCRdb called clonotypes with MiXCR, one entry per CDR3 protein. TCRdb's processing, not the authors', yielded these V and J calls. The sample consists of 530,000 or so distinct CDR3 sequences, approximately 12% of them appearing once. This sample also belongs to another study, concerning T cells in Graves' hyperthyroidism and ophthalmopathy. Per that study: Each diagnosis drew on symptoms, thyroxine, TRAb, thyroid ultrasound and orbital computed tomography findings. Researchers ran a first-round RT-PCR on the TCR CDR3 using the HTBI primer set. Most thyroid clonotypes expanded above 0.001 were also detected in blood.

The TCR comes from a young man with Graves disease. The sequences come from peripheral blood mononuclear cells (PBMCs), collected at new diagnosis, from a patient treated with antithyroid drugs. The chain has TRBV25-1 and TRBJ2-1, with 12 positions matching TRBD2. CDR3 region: CASRLAGGGNEQFF. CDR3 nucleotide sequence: TGTGCCAGCCGGCTAGCGGGAGGGGGCAATGAGCAGTTCTTC.